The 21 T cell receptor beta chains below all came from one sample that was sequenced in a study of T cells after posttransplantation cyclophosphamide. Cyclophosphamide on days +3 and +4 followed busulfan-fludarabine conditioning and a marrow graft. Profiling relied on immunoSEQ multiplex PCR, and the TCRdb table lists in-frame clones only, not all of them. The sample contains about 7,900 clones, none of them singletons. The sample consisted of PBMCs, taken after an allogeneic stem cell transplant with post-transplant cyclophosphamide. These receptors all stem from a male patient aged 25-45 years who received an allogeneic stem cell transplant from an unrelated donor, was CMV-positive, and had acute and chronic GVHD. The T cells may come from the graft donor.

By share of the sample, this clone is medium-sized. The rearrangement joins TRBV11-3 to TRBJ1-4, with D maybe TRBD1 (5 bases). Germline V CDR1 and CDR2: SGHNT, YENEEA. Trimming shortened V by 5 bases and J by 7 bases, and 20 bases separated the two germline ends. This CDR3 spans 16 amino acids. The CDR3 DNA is TGTGCCAGCAGCCACCCTTCCCAGGGAAGTATTGAAAAACTGTTTTTT. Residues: CASSHPSQGSIEKLFF.

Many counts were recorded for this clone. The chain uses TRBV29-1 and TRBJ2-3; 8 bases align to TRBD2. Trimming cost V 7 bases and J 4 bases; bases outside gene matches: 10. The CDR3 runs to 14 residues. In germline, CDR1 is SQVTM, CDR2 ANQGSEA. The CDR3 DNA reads TGCAGCGCCTCGACTAGCGAACAAGCAGATACGCAGTATTTT. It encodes CSASTSEQADTQYF.

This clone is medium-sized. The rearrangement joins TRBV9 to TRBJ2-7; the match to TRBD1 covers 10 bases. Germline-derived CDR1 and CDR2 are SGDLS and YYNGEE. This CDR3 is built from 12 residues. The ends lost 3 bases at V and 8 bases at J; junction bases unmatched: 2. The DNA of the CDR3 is TGTGCCAGCAGCGCGACAGGGGGCAAGCAGTACTTC. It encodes CASSATGGKQYF.

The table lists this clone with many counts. CDR3 sequence reads: CASSPYSGFSETQYF. CDR3 in DNA: TGTGCCAGTAGTCCCTACTCAGGTTTTTCAGAGACCCAGTACTTC. The chain links TRBV19 to TRBJ2-5, with D hard to call. Germline CDR1 is LNHDA and CDR2 is SQIVND (reference sequence). V gave up 5 bases and J gave up 4 bases, with 17 bases separating them. There are 15 residues in the CDR3.

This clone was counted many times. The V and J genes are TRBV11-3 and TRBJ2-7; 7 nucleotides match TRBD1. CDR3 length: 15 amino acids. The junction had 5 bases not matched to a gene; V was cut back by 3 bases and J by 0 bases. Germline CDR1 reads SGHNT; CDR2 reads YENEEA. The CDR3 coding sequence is TGTGCCAGCAGCTTCCCGGGACAGCACTCCTACGAGCAGTACTTC. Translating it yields CASSFPGQHSYEQYF.

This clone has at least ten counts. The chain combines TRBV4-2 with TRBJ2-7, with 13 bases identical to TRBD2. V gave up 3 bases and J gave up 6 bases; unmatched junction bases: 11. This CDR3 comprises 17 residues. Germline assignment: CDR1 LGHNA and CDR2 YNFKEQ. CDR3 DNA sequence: TGTGCCAGCAGCCATACACTGGGGACTAGCGGGGCGCCCGAGCAGTACTTC. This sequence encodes CASSHTLGTSGAPEQYF.

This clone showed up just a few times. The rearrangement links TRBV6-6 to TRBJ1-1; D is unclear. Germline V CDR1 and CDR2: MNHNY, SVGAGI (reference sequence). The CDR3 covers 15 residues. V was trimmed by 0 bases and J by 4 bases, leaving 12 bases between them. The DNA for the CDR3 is TGTGCCAGCAGTTACTCGGTCCGGGGAGGCACTGAAGCTTTCTTT. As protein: CASSYSVRGGTEAFF.

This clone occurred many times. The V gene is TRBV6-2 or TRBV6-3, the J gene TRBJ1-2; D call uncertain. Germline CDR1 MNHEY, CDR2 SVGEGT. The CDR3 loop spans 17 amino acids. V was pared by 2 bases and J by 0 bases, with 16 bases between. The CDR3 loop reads CASSYPAAELSNYGYTF. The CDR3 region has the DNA TGTGCCAGCAGTTACCCCGCGGCAGAATTATCTAACTATGGCTACACCTTC.

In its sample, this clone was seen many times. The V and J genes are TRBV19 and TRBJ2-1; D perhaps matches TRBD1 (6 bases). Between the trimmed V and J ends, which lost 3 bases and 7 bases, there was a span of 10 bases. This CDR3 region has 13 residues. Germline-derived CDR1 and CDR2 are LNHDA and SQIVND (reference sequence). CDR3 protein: CASSIPGENEQFF. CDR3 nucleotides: TGTGCCAGTAGTATCCCAGGGGAGAATGAGCAGTTCTTC.

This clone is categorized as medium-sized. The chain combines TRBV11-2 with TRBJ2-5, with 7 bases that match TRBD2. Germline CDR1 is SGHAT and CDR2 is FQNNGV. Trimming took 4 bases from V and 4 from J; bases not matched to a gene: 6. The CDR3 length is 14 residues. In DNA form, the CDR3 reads TGTGCCAGCAGCTCCGGGGGGAATGGAGAGACCCAGTACTTC. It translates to CASSSGGNGETQYF. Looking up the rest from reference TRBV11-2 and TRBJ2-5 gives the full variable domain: EAGVAQSPRYKIIEKRQSVAFWCNPISGHATLYWYQQILGQGPKLLIQFQNNGVVDDSQLPKDRFSAERLKGVDSTLKIQPAKLEDSAVYLCASSSGGNGETQYFGPGTRLLVL.

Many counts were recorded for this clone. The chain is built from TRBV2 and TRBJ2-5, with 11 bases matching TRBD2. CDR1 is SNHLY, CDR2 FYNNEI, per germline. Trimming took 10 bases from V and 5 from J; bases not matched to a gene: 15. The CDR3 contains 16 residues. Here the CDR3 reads CATKFYTSGSGETQYF. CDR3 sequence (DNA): TGTGCCACCAAATTTTACACTAGCGGGAGCGGGGAGACCCAGTACTTC.

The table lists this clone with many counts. The CDR3 is CASSGSNQPQHF. The DNA for the CDR3 is TGTGCCAGCAGCGGTTCTAATCAGCCCCAGCATTTT. This chain joins TRBV6-6 and TRBJ1-5; no firm D call. V dropped 6 bases and J dropped 4 bases, with 7 bases sitting between them. The CDR3 loop spans 12 amino acids. From germline, CDR1 is MNHNY and CDR2 SVGAGI (reference sequence).

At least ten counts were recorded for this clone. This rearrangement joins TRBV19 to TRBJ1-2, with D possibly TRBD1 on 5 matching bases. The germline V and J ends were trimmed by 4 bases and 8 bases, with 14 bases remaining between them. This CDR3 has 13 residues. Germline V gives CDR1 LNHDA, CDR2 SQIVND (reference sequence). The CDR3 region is CASSSGTAGGYTF. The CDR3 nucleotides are TGTGCCAGTAGTAGCGGGACTGCCGGGGGCTACACCTTC.

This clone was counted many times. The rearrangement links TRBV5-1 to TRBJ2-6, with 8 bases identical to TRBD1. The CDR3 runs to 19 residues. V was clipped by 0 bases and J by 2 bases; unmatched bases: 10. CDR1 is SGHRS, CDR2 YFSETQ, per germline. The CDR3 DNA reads TGCGCCAGCAGCTTGGAGGCTCAGGGGGCGGCGGCTGGGGCCAACGTCCTGACTTTC. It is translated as CASSLEAQGAAAGANVLTF.

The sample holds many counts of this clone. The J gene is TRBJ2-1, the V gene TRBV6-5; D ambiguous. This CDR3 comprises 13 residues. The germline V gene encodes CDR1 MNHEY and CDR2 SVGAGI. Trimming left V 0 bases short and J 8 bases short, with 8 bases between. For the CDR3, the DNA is TGTGCCAGCAGTTACTCGGTGGGCCATGAGCAGTTCTTC. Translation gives CASSYSVGHEQFF.

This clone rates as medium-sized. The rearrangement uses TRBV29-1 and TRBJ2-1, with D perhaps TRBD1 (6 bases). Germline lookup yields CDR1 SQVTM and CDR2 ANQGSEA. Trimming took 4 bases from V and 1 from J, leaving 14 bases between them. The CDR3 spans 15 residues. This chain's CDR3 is CSVGDRLSSYNEQFF. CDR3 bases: TGCAGCGTTGGCGACAGGCTATCTTCCTACAATGAGCAGTTCTTC.

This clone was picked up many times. CDR3 in amino acids: CASSQLRGDSWSNQPQHF. The CDR3, as DNA: TGCGCCAGCAGCCAACTAAGGGGGGACAGTTGGAGCAATCAGCCCCAGCATTTT. The rearrangement joins TRBV4-3 to TRBJ1-5; TRBD1 matches 7 bases. Per the germline V gene, CDR1 is LGHNA and CDR2 is YSLEER. The CDR3 loop spans 18 amino acids. V lost 2 bases and J lost 1; bases outside the gene matches: 11.

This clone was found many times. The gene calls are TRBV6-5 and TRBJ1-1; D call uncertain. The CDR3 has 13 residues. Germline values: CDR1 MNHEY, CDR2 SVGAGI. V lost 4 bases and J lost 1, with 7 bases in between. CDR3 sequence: CASSLQRNTEAFF. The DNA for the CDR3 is TGTGCCAGCAGTTTACAGAGGAACACTGAAGCTTTCTTT.

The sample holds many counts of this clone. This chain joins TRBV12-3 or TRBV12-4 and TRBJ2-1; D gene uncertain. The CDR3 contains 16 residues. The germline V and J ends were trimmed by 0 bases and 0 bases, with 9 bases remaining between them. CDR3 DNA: TGTGCCAGCAGTTTAGCGCGGCGGAGCTCCTACAATGAGCAGTTCTTC. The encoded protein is CASSLARRSSYNEQFF.

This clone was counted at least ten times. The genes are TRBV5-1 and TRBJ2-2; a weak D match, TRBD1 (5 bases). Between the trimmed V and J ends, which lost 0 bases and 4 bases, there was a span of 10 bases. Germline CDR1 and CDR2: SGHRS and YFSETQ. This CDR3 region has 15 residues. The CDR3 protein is CASSLEGHITGELFF. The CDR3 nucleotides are TGCGCCAGCAGCTTGGAAGGACATATCACCGGGGAGCTGTTTTTT.

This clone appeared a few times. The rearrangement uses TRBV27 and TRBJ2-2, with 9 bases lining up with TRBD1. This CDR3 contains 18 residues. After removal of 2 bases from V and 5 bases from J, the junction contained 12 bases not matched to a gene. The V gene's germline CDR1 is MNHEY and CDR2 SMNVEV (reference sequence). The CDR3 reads CASSLVGTGTGVTGELFF. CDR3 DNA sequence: TGTGCCAGCAGTTTAGTAGGGACAGGGACGGGGGTTACCGGGGAGCTGTTTTTT.